In this sample, the clone carrying this T cell receptor beta chain turned up many times. Trimming cost V 2 bases and J 4 bases, with 12 bases left between them. This CDR3 is 15 amino acids long. Germline CDR1 reads MNHEY; CDR2 reads SVGEGT. The sample belongs to a study of human T cells and chemical hapten exposure. TCRdb itself ran the RACE reads through MiXCR, one entry per CDR3 protein. The sample holds around 120,000 distinct CDR3 sequences, 13% seen once. Time point in this sample: pre-sensitization, week 0. Treatment reported: therapeutic diphenylcyclopropenone sensitization with weekly scalp DPC.

The V and J genes are TRBV6-2 or TRBV6-3 and TRBJ2-1; D possibly corresponds to TRBD1 (6 bases). This TCR came from a woman between 18 and 30 years old with alopecia areata. Some clones in this sample may be carry-over from other donors' samples. Here the sequenced sample was whole blood, taken in connection with sensitization to the hapten diphenylcyclopropenone (DPC). CDR3 in DNA: TGTGCCAGCAGTTACAAAGGTCAGGGGTACAATGAGCAGTTCTTC. It encodes CASSYKGQGYNEQFF.